What follows are 17 T cell receptor beta chains derived from one specimen sequenced in a study of T-cell memory formation after mild COVID-19 (TCRdb year 2021). Receptor libraries were prepared by 5' RACE. The instrument was an Illumina NovaSeq 6000. TCRdb reprocessed the public reads (quality trimming at Q25 with fastp, clone calling with MiXCR) and kept in-frame beta chains. For every CDR3 protein sequence, its rows merge into one entry that carries the most common genes and DNA. The sample table holds 280,000 or so distinct CDR3 sequences, of which about 20% were seen once. The top ten hold roughly 23% of the sample. Sequencing was performed on PBMCs or a T cell subset sorted from them (not recorded which). All receptors derive from a man younger than 35 who had mild COVID-19 (a few samples of this study predate the infection). The sample titles of this study are shuffled in the database, so cell type and time point are left out; the donor was told from shared clones.

This clonotype was seen a handful of times. The chain joins TRBV18 to TRBJ1-1, with D unresolved. The V end was cut by 1 base, the J end by 8 bases, with 17 bases between. The CDR3 spans 15 residues. Germline V CDR1 and CDR2: KGHSH, LQKENI. CDR3 DNA: TGTGCCAGCTCACCACTCGAGGCGGCGGTTGGCGAAGCTTTCTTT. Encoded protein: CASSPLEAAVGEAFF. Full variable domain (outside the CDR3, taken from reference TRBV18 and TRBJ1-1): NAGVMQNPRHLVRRRGQEARLRCSPMKGHSHVYWYRQLPEEGLKFMVYLQKENIIDESGMPKERFSAEFPKEGPSILRIQQVVRGDSAAYFCASSPLEAAVGEAFFGQGTRLTVV.

This clonotype was counted ten times or more. This chain links TRBV4-3 with TRBJ2-3; no clear D gene. Germline loops: CDR1 LGHNA, CDR2 YSLEER. The CDR3 runs to 15 residues. V lost 0 bases and J lost 6, with 13 bases in between. CDR3 loop: CASSQDLRSLDTQYF. The CDR3 DNA is TGCGCCAGCAGCCAAGACCTTAGGAGTTTGGATACGCAGTATTTT.

The chain joins TRBV20-1 to TRBJ2-5; the match to TRBD1 covers 8 bases. V dropped 6 bases and J dropped 5; count of bases not matched to a gene: 14. The germline V gene encodes CDR1 DFQATT and CDR2 SNEGSKA (reference sequence). CDR3 length: 15 amino acids. CDR3 nucleotides: TGCAGTGCCGCCTTCGGGGCAGGGGGCAAGGAGACCCAGTACTTC. Protein sequence: CSAAFGAGGKETQYF.

This clonotype was counted only a few times. DNA for the CDR3: TGTGCCAGCAGCTCGATAGCGGGGGTTGCAGATACGCAGTATTTT. Translated, it gives CASSSIAGVADTQYF. The chain couples TRBV7-2 to TRBJ2-3; 9 nucleotides agree with TRBD2. The V segment lost 4 bases and the J segment 4 bases; nucleotides outside the gene matches: 6. The length of the CDR3 is 15 residues. Germline CDR1 reads SGHTA; CDR2 reads FQGNSA.

The rearrangement joins TRBV7-2 to TRBJ2-2; D unclear. Germline-derived CDR1 and CDR2 are SGHTA and FQGNSA. The length of the CDR3 is 15 residues. Trimming removed 8 bases at V and 1 base at J, with 14 bases between. The CDR3 reads CASSTWRRNTGELFF. Here the CDR3 DNA reads TGTGCCAGCTCCACTTGGCGTCGGAACACCGGGGAGCTGTTTTTT.

This clonotype was found many times. At one of its ends the junction is not consistent with the germline gene, which may arise from a read error. The chain combines TRBV7-8 with TRBJ2-7; no reliable D call. The CDR3 contains 13 residues. Germline V gene lookup returns CDR1 SGHVS and CDR2 FQNEAQ. The CDR3 loop reads CASSPYTVVTLSF. The CDR3 DNA is TGTGCCAGCAGCCCATACACCGTCGTAACACTCAGTTTC.

In this sample, this clonotype turned up a few times. The chain joins TRBV4-3 to TRBJ1-1; TRBD1 matches at 7 bases. The trim removed 0 bases at V and 5 bases at J, leaving 6 bases unmatched. CDR3 length: 15 amino acids. Germline-derived CDR1 and CDR2 are LGHNA and YSLEER. As DNA, the CDR3 is TGCGCCAGCAGCCAAGATTGGCAGGGGGGTACTGAAGCTTTCTTT. This sequence encodes CASSQDWQGGTEAFF.

Written as DNA, the CDR3 is TGTGCCAGCAGTCTCATAGTCTCGGGCACAGATACGCAGTATTTT. Residues: CASSLIVSGTDTQYF. The V call is TRBV5-6, the J call TRBJ2-3; no clear D. This CDR3 contains 15 residues. Trimming removed 5 bases from V and 1 base from J, with 14 bases in between. Looked up from germline, CDR1 is SGHDT and CDR2 is YYEEEE.

This clonotype occurred a few times. The V call is TRBV28, the J call TRBJ2-7, with 7 bases aligning to TRBD1. V shed 5 bases, J shed 0 bases, and the junction held 7 bases outside the gene matches. CDR3 size: 15 residues. CDR1 and CDR2 (germline): MDHEN, SYDVKM. CDR3 loop: CASSTTGATSYEQYV. CDR3 nucleotides: TGTGCCAGCAGTACCACAGGGGCCACCTCCTACGAGCAGTACGTC.

This clonotype was counted between two and nine times. V usage is TRBV9 and J usage is TRBJ2-5; D is unresolved. V shed 3 bases and J shed 5 bases, with 11 bases lying between them. In germline, CDR1 is SGDLS, CDR2 YYNGEE. This CDR3 spans 13 amino acids. The CDR3 sequence: CASSAGPMETQYF. DNA of the CDR3: TGTGCCAGCAGCGCCGGCCCGATGGAGACCCAGTACTTC.

The CDR3, as DNA: TGTGCCAGCAGTGAATATAGGGTAGGGAGCACTGAAGCTTTCTTT. Protein sequence: CASSEYRVGSTEAFF. V gene TRBV25-1 combines with J gene TRBJ1-1; D remains ambiguous. CDR3 length: 15 amino acids. Per germline, CDR1 MGHDK and CDR2 SYGVNS. Trimming took off 0 bases at V and 4 bases at J, with 12 bases between the two ends.

This chain joins TRBV7-9 and TRBJ1-3; D is uncertain. Germline V gene sequence: CDR1 SEHNR, CDR2 FQNEAQ (reference sequence). The CDR3 sequence is 15 residues long. The ends were cut back, 8 bases at V and 3 bases at J, with 17 bases in the middle. CDR3 DNA: TGTGCCAGCCCCCAGGCCGGCGAGGGTGGAAACACCATATATTTT. As protein: CASPQAGEGGNTIYF.

J is TRBJ1-2 and V is TRBV20-1; D is possibly TRBD1 (5 bases). The CDR3 sequence is 13 residues long. Trimming took off 0 bases at V and 6 bases at J, with 11 bases between the two ends. CDR1 DFQATT and CDR2 SNEGSKA come from the germline V gene (reference sequence). DNA for the CDR3: TGCAGTGCTAGAGATAATCAGGGCAATGGCTACACCTTC. Protein sequence: CSARDNQGNGYTF.

The chain combines TRBV20-1 with TRBJ1-2; 8 bases are shared with TRBD1. Losses at the gene ends were 3 bases for V and 5 bases for J; bases not matched to a gene: 8. This CDR3 spans 14 amino acids. Germline assignment: CDR1 DFQATT and CDR2 SNEGSKA (reference sequence). In DNA, the CDR3 is TGCAGTGCTAGTGGGACAGGAAGGTGGTATGGCTACACCTTC. Its protein is CSASGTGRWYGYTF.

This clonotype was counted between two and nine times. This chain uses TRBV7-9 with TRBJ2-7, with 9 bases aligning to TRBD1. V shed 2 bases, J shed 7 bases, and the junction held 12 bases outside the gene matches. This CDR3 spans 16 amino acids. Germline-derived CDR1 and CDR2 are SEHNR and FQNEAQ (reference sequence). The CDR3 protein is CASSLRFGTGRPEQYF. In DNA form, the CDR3 reads TGTGCCAGCAGCTTACGCTTTGGGACAGGGCGTCCTGAGCAGTACTTC.

This clonotype has a handful of counts. The rearrangement joins TRBV12-3 or TRBV12-4 to TRBJ1-5; 8 nucleotides line up with TRBD1. Germline trimming cut 5 bases from V and 1 base from J; bases unmatched to any gene: 1. The CDR3 is 14 residues long. The CDR3 spells CASSTGGSNQPQHF. CDR3 in DNA: TGTGCCAGCAGTACAGGGGGAAGCAATCAGCCCCAGCATTTT.

The V call is TRBV19, the J call TRBJ2-6; a weak D match, TRBD1 (6 bases). Germline loops: CDR1 LNHDA, CDR2 SQIVND (reference sequence). The V gene lost 5 bases and the J gene lost 3 bases, with 26 bases spanning the gap. The CDR3 loop spans 20 amino acids. For the CDR3, the DNA is TGTGCCAGTAGTCCTACTGCCGGGACACCGAACGGGGTTGGGGCCAACGTCCTGACTTTC. Its protein product is CASSPTAGTPNGVGANVLTF.